These 14 T cell receptor beta chains share one sample of origin, sequenced in a study of early T cells in non-severe SARS-CoV-2 infection. TCRdb processed the 5' RACE reads anew with MiXCR; each CDR3 protein has one entry. The repertoire consists of about 49,000 distinct CDR3 sequences, with approximately 12% occurring once and the leading ten covering roughly a tenth. Sequenced material: whole blood. The origin of the receptors is an adult who was a healthcare worker with PCR-confirmed SARS-CoV-2 infection or an uninfected control (not recorded which).

The chain combines TRBV5-1 with TRBJ2-7; the D is unclear. The V gene lost 4 bases and the J gene lost 5 bases, with 10 bases spanning the gap. The germline gives CDR1 SGHRS, CDR2 YFSETQ. The CDR3 has 12 amino acids. CDR3 in amino acids: CASSLNLDEQYF. CDR3 DNA sequence: TGCGCCAGCAGCCTCAACCTGGACGAGCAGTACTTC. Together with reference TRBV5-1 and TRBJ2-7, the CDR3 gives the full variable domain: KAGVTQTPRYLIKTRGQQVTLSCSPISGHRSVSWYQQTPGQGLQFLFEYFSETQRNKGNFPGRFSGRQFSNSRSEMNVSTLELGDSALYLCASSLNLDEQYFGPGTRLTVT.

This sequence joins TRBV21-1 and TRBJ1-3; the table assigns TRBD1, which was not confirmed against the DNA. TRBV21-1 is a listed pseudogene. CDR3 size: 16 residues. CDR3 region: CASSLRTPGSGNTIYF. CDR3 DNA sequence: TGTGCCAGCAGCCTCCGGACACCGGGGTCTGGAAACACCATATATTTT.

A remark on this clonotype: This may be a read error: a much more frequent sequence differs by one nucleotide. J is TRBJ2-7 and V is TRBV20-1; tentatively, D is TRBD1 or TRBD2 (5 bases each). This CDR3 is built from 13 residues. Germline CDR1 and CDR2: DFQATT and SNEGSKA (reference sequence). The CDR3 DNA reads as TGCAGAGCAAGAGGGGTGGACCCCTACGAGCAGTACTTC. It encodes CRARGVDPYEQYF.

This chain uses TRBV18 with TRBJ1-5; D possibly corresponds to TRBD1 (6 bases). Germline CDR1 is KGHSH and CDR2 is LQKENI. Trimming pared 6 bases from V and 3 bases from J, leaving 15 bases between. This CDR3 contains 15 residues. CDR3 bases: TGTGCCAGCTCGCTGTTGCGACAGGACAATCAGCCCCAGCATTTT. Translating it yields CASSLLRQDNQPQHF.

This clonotype came up a few times. The chain employs TRBV4-3 and TRBJ2-3; D perhaps matches TRBD2 (6 bases). The CDR3 sequence is 14 residues long. Germline V lookup: CDR1 LGHNA, CDR2 YSLEER. The V and J ends lost 4 bases and 2 bases respectively, with 10 bases between them. The CDR3 coding sequence is TGCGCCAGCAGCCGGGACTCGCTCACAGATACGCAGTATTTT. Translation: CASSRDSLTDTQYF.

In this sample, this clonotype turned up a few times. This chain links TRBV7-8 with TRBJ2-5; 7 bases are shared with TRBD1. The length of the CDR3 is 16 residues. With 2 bases clipped from V and 1 base from J, the junction kept 7 bases outside the gene matches. The germline gives CDR1 SGHVS, CDR2 FQNEAQ. In DNA, the CDR3 is TGTGCCAGCAGCTTACGGAGAAGGGGGCCCCAAGAGACCCAGTACTTC. It yields the protein CASSLRRRGPQETQYF.

The chain couples TRBV29-1 to TRBJ2-1; D is possibly TRBD1 (6 bases). CDR3 length equals 16 residues. The germline V gene has CDR1 SQVTM and CDR2 ANQGSEA. The germline V and J ends were trimmed by 0 bases and 1 base, with 13 bases remaining between them. CDR3 in DNA: TGCAGCGTTGAAGACCAGGGGAGATCATCCTACAATGAGCAGTTCTTC. Its protein product is CSVEDQGRSSYNEQFF.

The CDR3 is CASSPGLAGYEQYF. For the CDR3, the DNA is TGTGCCAGCAGCCCCGGACTAGCGGGGTACGAGCAGTACTTC. The V call is TRBV7-2, the J call TRBJ2-7; 12 bases map to TRBD2. V lost 5 bases, J lost 4 bases, and 3 bases stayed unmatched. CDR3 size: 14 residues. CDR1 SGHTA and CDR2 FQGNSA come from the germline V gene.

This clonotype was recorded a few times. This chain uses TRBV7-9 with TRBJ2-4; 7 nucleotides align to TRBD1. The CDR3 sequence is 13 residues long. Germline CDR1 and CDR2: SEHNR and FQNEAQ (reference sequence). Trimming removed 8 bases from V and 5 bases from J; junction bases left unmatched: 6. CDR3 nucleotides: TGTGCCAGCTCGGATACAGGGGAAAACATTCAGTACTTC. This codes for CASSDTGENIQYF.

Many counts were recorded for this clonotype. The genes are TRBV5-6 and TRBJ1-2; D is uncertain. V lost 4 bases and J 8 bases, leaving 18 bases between the germline ends. The CDR3 consists of 14 residues. Germline V CDR1 and CDR2: SGHDT, YYEEEE. The CDR3 loop is CASSTKAANSGYTF. The CDR3 DNA sequence: TGTGCCAGCAGCACTAAGGCAGCAAACTCGGGCTACACCTTC.

This clonotype was counted many times. The chain employs TRBV29-1 and TRBJ1-4; D is undetermined. The V gene lost 6 bases and the J gene lost 0 bases, with 11 bases spanning the gap. There are 14 residues in the CDR3. Germline-derived CDR1 and CDR2 are SQVTM and ANQGSEA. CDR3: CSVGWGSTNEKLFF. CDR3 in DNA: TGCAGCGTCGGCTGGGGATCAACTAATGAAAAACTGTTTTTT.

The V call is TRBV3-1, the J call TRBJ2-3; TRBD2 matches at 10 bases. Germline values: CDR1 LGHDT, CDR2 YNNKEL (reference sequence). The length of the CDR3 is 16 residues. The J segment lost 2 bases and the V segment lost 4 bases, leaving 6 bases of the junction unmatched. CDR3 amino acids: CASSLRTSGYTDTQYF. The CDR3 DNA follows: TGTGCCAGCAGCCTTCGGACTAGCGGCTACACAGATACGCAGTATTTT.

This clonotype showed up many times. The genes are TRBV2 and TRBJ2-2, with TRBD2 identical over 15 bases. This CDR3 is built from 18 residues. Unmatched junction bases numbered 4, after V lost 4 bases and J lost 1 base. CDR1 and CDR2 (germline): SNHLY, FYNNEI. The DNA of the CDR3 is TGTGCCAGCAGTGCGGGACTAGCGGGAGGATTGAACACCGGGGAGCTGTTTTTT. Protein sequence: CASSAGLAGGLNTGELFF.

This sequence joins TRBV6-5 and TRBJ2-2; 7 bases fit TRBD1. The CDR3 covers 17 residues. Trimming at V came to 4 bases and at J to 2 bases, leaving 10 bases not matched to a gene. CDR1 and CDR2 from the germline V gene are MNHEY and SVGAGI. The CDR3 region is CASSSSSQGTNTGELFF. The CDR3 nucleotides read TGTGCCAGCAGTTCCAGCTCACAGGGGACCAACACCGGGGAGCTGTTTTTT.